The text below deals with one TCR beta chain. Its antigen is still unknown. Trimming cost V 10 bases and J 7 bases; bases outside gene matches: 6. Germline V gene lookup returns CDR1 ENHRY and CDR2 SYGVKD. The CDR3 covers 13 residues. This specimen comes from a study of OX40 agonist ivuxolimab in advanced cancers. Study overall: Ivuxolimab was administered intravenously to patients at 0.01 to 10 mg/kg every 2 weeks. Age averaged approximately 60 years (range roughly 23 to 80), and 82.7% were male.

Whole-study results and caveats: Expanded peripheral T cells had an undetermined antigen specificity.

Clones were read by immunoSEQ multiplex PCR, and TCRdb kept only the in-frame ones, dropping some. This sample has about 73,000 clones, with roughly 86% found just once. The sequence derives from an adult with an advanced solid tumor such as melanoma, head and neck, liver or kidney cancer. This chain uses TRBV10-3 with TRBJ2-2; 10 bases are a match to TRBD1. Sequenced here: CD4+ or CD8+ T cells sorted from blood, sampled in a trial of the OX40 agonist ivuxolimab. The CDR3 nucleotides read TGTGCCACCCGGGACAGGGGCGACGGGGAGCTGTTTTTT. Amino acid sequence: CATRDRGDGELFF.